Below are 20 T cell receptor beta chains sequenced from a single sample in a study of shared clonotypes between healthy human individuals. Libraries were prepared by immunoSEQ multiplex PCR; TCRdb keeps only in-frame clonotypes and omits some of them. Seen here are about 2.4 million clones, over 85% observed once, and the top ten hold 0.36%. What was sequenced was naive CD4+ T cells from PBMCs. As for subset: CD45RA+ positively selected. The receptors were gathered from a man between 18 and 29 years old in good health. Some clones in this sample may be carry-over from other donors' samples.

The chain has TRBV9 and TRBJ2-3, with D unresolved. This CDR3 comprises 13 residues. Germline values: CDR1 SGDLS, CDR2 YYNGEE. Trimming pared 2 bases from V and 5 bases from J, leaving 9 bases between. The CDR3 bases are TGTGCCAGCAGCGTTAGGGTCCTAGATACGCAGTATTTT. Protein: CASSVRVLDTQYF.

The V gene is TRBV5-3, the J gene TRBJ2-7; no definite D call. TRBV5-3 is an ORF for which the function is uncertain. The ends were cut back, 2 bases at V and 5 bases at J, with 8 bases in the middle. The CDR3 runs 12 residues. The CDR3 spells CARSFPFDEQYF. In DNA, the CDR3 is TGTGCCAGAAGCTTCCCTTTTGACGAGCAGTACTTC.

The chain has TRBV7-3 and TRBJ2-7; 10 nucleotides match TRBD2. V trimming: 1 base; J trimming: 0 bases; junction bases outside the gene matches: 9. This CDR3 has 18 residues. Germline-derived CDR1 and CDR2 are SGHTA and FQGTGA. The CDR3 loop reads CASSLRGVAGGPSYEQYF. The CDR3, as DNA: TGTGCCAGCAGCTTAAGGGGCGTAGCGGGGGGCCCCTCCTACGAGCAGTACTTC.

The CDR3 DNA reads as TGCAGCGTTGATCCCGGGGGCGCGGGAGAGACCCAGTACTTC. Translating it yields CSVDPGGAGETQYF. The rearrangement links TRBV29-1 to TRBJ2-5, with D perhaps given as TRBD1 or TRBD2 (6 bases each). CDR1 is SQVTM and CDR2 is ANQGSEA in the germline V gene. Trimming took off 3 bases at V and 4 bases at J, with 15 bases between the two ends. CDR3 length: 14 residues.

This chain uses TRBV28 with TRBJ2-7, with D tentatively TRBD1 or TRBD2 (5 bases each). The CDR3 has 13 residues. Germline V gene lookup returns CDR1 MDHEN and CDR2 SYDVKM. Trimming took off 6 bases at V and 4 bases at J, with 13 bases between the two ends. For the CDR3, the DNA is TGTGCCAGCAGAAGCCCGGGGCTTTACGAGCAGTACTTC. It is translated as CASRSPGLYEQYF.

V and J are TRBV29-1 and TRBJ2-1; D is undetermined. Trimming stripped 6 bases from V and 0 bases from J, with 18 bases between. This CDR3 region has 16 residues. Per the germline V gene, CDR1 is SQVTM and CDR2 is ANQGSEA. The CDR3: CSVASTPTSSYNEQFF. The CDR3 DNA reads as TGCAGCGTCGCTTCTACCCCTACGAGCTCCTACAATGAGCAGTTCTTC.

V gene TRBV15 combines with J gene TRBJ1-3; D unresolved. The germline gives CDR1 LNHNV, CDR2 YYDKDF (reference sequence). V shed 5 bases and J shed 9 bases, with 5 bases lying between them. The CDR3 is 10 residues long. This chain's CDR3 is CATSVRTIYF. CDR3 bases: TGTGCCACCAGCGTCCGCACCATATATTTT.

The rearrangement uses TRBV29-1 and TRBJ1-2, with 10 bases fitting TRBD1. This CDR3 has 13 amino acids. With V trimmed by 4 bases and J by 5 bases, 4 bases remained unmatched. CDR1 and CDR2 (germline): SQVTM, ANQGSEA. CDR3 nucleotide sequence: TGCAGCGTTGGGGGGACAGGGGCATATGGCTACACCTTC. Its protein product is CSVGGTGAYGYTF.

The gene calls are TRBV2 and TRBJ1-4; unclear D gene. CDR1 SNHLY and CDR2 FYNNEI come from the germline V gene. V lost 8 bases, J lost 2 bases, and 12 bases lay in between. The CDR3 contains 14 residues. CDR3 region: CASGRGGTNEKLFF. The CDR3 DNA reads TGTGCCAGCGGTCGAGGAGGGACTAATGAAAAACTGTTTTTT.

This chain connects TRBV5-4 to TRBJ2-3; 8 nucleotides align to TRBD1. V shed 2 bases, J shed 3 bases, and the junction held 5 bases outside the gene matches. The germline CDR1 and CDR2 sequences are SGHNT and YYREEE (reference sequence). CDR3 size: 15 residues. The CDR3 region has the DNA TGTGCCAGCAGCTTTATCCGACAGGGGACAGATACGCAGTATTTT. It yields the protein CASSFIRQGTDTQYF.

The V and J genes are TRBV5-1 and TRBJ2-5, with 10 bases fitting TRBD2. The junction had 16 bases not matched to a gene; V was cut back by 4 bases and J by 4 bases. The CDR3 extends over 18 amino acids. CDR1 is SGHRS and CDR2 is YFSETQ in the germline V gene. In nucleotides, the CDR3 is TGCGCCAGCAGCCCACCGGCGACTAGCGGGCCCGCCGGAGAGACCCAGTACTTC. Residues: CASSPPATSGPAGETQYF.

Regarding this clone: The identical CDR3 is also encoded by other nucleotide sequences in the sample. The CDR3 is CSASFEETQYF. The CDR3 DNA follows: TGCAGTGCTAGCTTCGAGGAGACCCAGTACTTC. The chain is built from TRBV20-1 and TRBJ2-5; D gene uncertain. V was clipped by 3 bases and J by 5 bases, with 7 bases between them. Germline lookup yields CDR1 DFQATT and CDR2 SNEGSKA (reference sequence). The CDR3 runs 11 residues.

CDR3 coding DNA: TGCGCCAGCAGCTTACGGACAGGGAATAATGAAAAACTGTTTTTT. The encoded protein is CASSLRTGNNEKLFF. V usage is TRBV5-1 and J usage is TRBJ1-4; 8 nucleotides line up with TRBD1. After removal of 2 bases from V and 4 bases from J, the junction contained 4 bases not matched to a gene. Germline V CDR1 and CDR2: SGHRS, YFSETQ. This CDR3 spans 15 amino acids.

The chain joins TRBV18 to TRBJ1-3, with TRBD1 matching 9 bases. V lost 10 bases to trimming and J lost 2 bases; unmatched junction nucleotides: 12. The CDR3 has 16 residues. Germline CDR1 is KGHSH and CDR2 is LQKENI. The CDR3 sequence: CATGTRQGGTGNTIYF. CDR3 nucleotide sequence: TGTGCCACCGGGACAAGACAGGGGGGGACTGGAAACACCATATATTTT.

V gene TRBV5-4 combines with J gene TRBJ1-1; D possibly corresponds to TRBD1 (5 bases). The CDR3 runs 16 residues. The germline gives CDR1 SGHNT, CDR2 YYREEE (reference sequence). Trimming left V 4 bases short and J 7 bases short, with 23 bases between. The CDR3 region has the DNA TGTGCCAGCAGCGCAGCTCCGGGACCGATTCTCGGTGAAGCTTTCTTT. This codes for CASSAAPGPILGEAFF. The whole variable domain, filled in from reference TRBV5-4 and TRBJ1-1, reads ETGVTQSPTHLIKTRGQQVTLRCSSQSGHNTVSWYQQALGQGPQFIFQYYREEENGRGNFPPRFSGLQFPNYSSELNVNALELDDSALYLCASSAAPGPILGEAFFGQGTRLTVV.

This chain uses TRBV19 with TRBJ2-6; D is unclear. This CDR3 spans 16 amino acids. Trimming took off 7 bases at V and 2 bases at J, with 15 bases between the two ends. CDR1 and CDR2 (germline): LNHDA, SQIVND (reference sequence). CDR3 sequence (DNA): TGTGCCAGTACCATGAGATCCGTAGCTGGGGCCAACGTCCTGACTTTC. Translated, it gives CASTMRSVAGANVLTF.

This chain joins TRBV28 and TRBJ1-2, with D tentatively TRBD1 (5 bases). The CDR3 totals 13 residues. Germline CDR1 MDHEN, CDR2 SYDVKM. Trimming cost V 1 base and J 8 bases, with 11 bases left between them. The CDR3 DNA follows: TGTGCCAGCAGTTTATCCAGGGAGGGAGGCTACACCTTC. This gives the protein CASSLSREGGYTF.

V gene TRBV7-9 combines with J gene TRBJ2-5; D call uncertain. CDR1 and CDR2 (germline): SEHNR, FQNEAQ (reference sequence). Deletions cut 1 base from V and 5 bases from J, with 11 bases between. The CDR3 has 14 residues. CDR3 amino acids: CASSLGGSRETQYF. DNA of the CDR3: TGTGCCAGCAGCTTAGGCGGTAGCAGGGAGACCCAGTACTTC.

The V call is TRBV7-9, the J call TRBJ2-5, with TRBD2 matching 11 bases. The CDR3 sequence is 17 residues long. Trimming cost V 1 base and J 4 bases; bases outside gene matches: 8. Per the germline V gene, CDR1 is SEHNR and CDR2 is FQNEAQ (reference sequence). Here the CDR3 DNA reads TGTGCCAGCAGCTTAGGGGGACTAGCGGACGGGGCAGAGACCCAGTACTTC. This translates into CASSLGGLADGAETQYF.

The rearrangement joins TRBV19 to TRBJ1-2, with a tentative D call TRBD1 (6 bases). V was trimmed by 10 bases and J by 2 bases, leaving 23 bases between them. CDR3 length equals 16 residues. Per the germline V gene, CDR1 is LNHDA and CDR2 is SQIVND (reference sequence). DNA of the CDR3: TGTGCCACTAAGGGACTTCCCTTGGGGGGCAACTATGGCTACACCTTC. Its protein is CATKGLPLGGNYGYTF.